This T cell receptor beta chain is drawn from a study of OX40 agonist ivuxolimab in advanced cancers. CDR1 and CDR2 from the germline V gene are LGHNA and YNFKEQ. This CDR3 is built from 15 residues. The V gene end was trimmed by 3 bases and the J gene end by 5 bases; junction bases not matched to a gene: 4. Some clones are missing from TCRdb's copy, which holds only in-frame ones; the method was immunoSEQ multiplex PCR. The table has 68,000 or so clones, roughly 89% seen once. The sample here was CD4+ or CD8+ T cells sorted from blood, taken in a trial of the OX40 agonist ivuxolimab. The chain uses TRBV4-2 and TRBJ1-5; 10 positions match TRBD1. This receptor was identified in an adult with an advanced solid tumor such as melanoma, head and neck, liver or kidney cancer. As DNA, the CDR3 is TGTGCCAGCAGCCAGGCTGGACAGGGGGATCAGCCCCAGCATTTT. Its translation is CASSQAGQGDQPQHF.